This T cell receptor (beta chain) came from a study of regulatory T cells in long-lasting Graves disease. Turning to the study itself: The term persistent Graves' disease signified upward of 5 years on antithyroid drugs with positive TSH receptor antibodies. Points from the study as a whole: Persistent disease preferred TRBV28, TRBJ1-2 and TRBJ2-5; new disease, TRBV20-1 and TRBJ2-1. Having few samples may have compromised the accuracy. Graves' patients with persistent disease showed TCR diversity lower than patients newly diagnosed.

About this clonotype: Its specificity is not known. An end of the junction does not agree with germline; a read error may underlie this.

Time point meaning: persistent/refractory GD, antithyroid drugs over 5 years with positive TRAb. Preparation of the TCR library used RNA extracted from PBMCs. Through Arm-PCR of CDR3 regions and iRepertoire HTBI primers, TCR beta libraries were built. TCRdb fed the multiplex PCR reads into MiXCR, producing one record per CDR3 protein. The table includes about 470,000 distinct CDR3 sequences, roughly 21% detected once. CDR1 is MNHEY and CDR2 is SMNVEV in the germline V gene (reference sequence). The CDR3 is 17 residues long. The chain has TRBV27 and TRBJ2-5, with 7 bases lining up with TRBD2. Here the sequenced sample was peripheral blood mononuclear cells (PBMCs), taken when the disease was refractory, from a patient treated with antithyroid drugs. This TCR came from a female donor with Graves disease. DNA of the CDR3: TGTGCCAGCAGTTTGAGGTGGCTAGCGGAAAACCAAGAGACCCAGCACTTC. This codes for CASSLRWLAENQETQHF.